A single sample is the source of the 5 T cell receptor beta chains below, sequenced in a study of cytotoxic CD8 clonotypes in ibrutinib-treated CLL. Repertoires were generated with immunoSEQ multiplex PCR, while TCRdb's copy carries only in-frame clones and drops some. This table holds 53,000 or so clones, 50% to 70% found once. The starting material was PBMCs, obtained at disease progression, from a patient treated with ibrutinib. The receptors were gathered from a human donor with chronic lymphocytic leukemia.

The chain employs TRBV6-5 and TRBJ2-7, with D hard to call. The CDR3 totals 15 residues. V lost 6 bases and J lost 3, with 18 bases in between. CDR1 and CDR2 from the germline V gene are MNHEY and SVGAGI. CDR3 amino acids: CASRRSLELNYEQYF. The CDR3 nucleotides are TGTGCCAGCAGGAGATCTCTAGAATTGAACTACGAGCAGTACTTC.

This clone was seen more than once but under ten times. The chain employs TRBV28 and TRBJ1-5; D perhaps matches TRBD1 (5 bases). Per the germline V gene, CDR1 is MDHEN and CDR2 is SYDVKM. The CDR3 has 14 residues. Trimming pared 4 bases from V and 9 bases from J, leaving 16 bases between. The CDR3 nucleotides read TGTGCCAGCAGTTACAGGAGTCCGGGCACGCCCCAGCATTTT. Protein sequence: CASSYRSPGTPQHF.

In its sample, this clone was seen a few times. The V call is TRBV2, the J call TRBJ2-5; no clear D gene. This CDR3 is built from 13 residues. V lost 5 bases and J 0 bases, leaving 7 bases between the germline ends. Germline V gene data show CDR1 as SNHLY and CDR2 as FYNNEI. CDR3 in amino acids: CASSWTDQETQYF. The CDR3 nucleotides are TGTGCCAGCAGTTGGACGGACCAAGAGACCCAGTACTTC.

The CDR3, as DNA: TGTGCCAGCAGTCCAGGGACAGGGGGCTGGAATCAGCCCCAGCATTTT. Translated, it gives CASSPGTGGWNQPQHF. This rearrangement joins TRBV28 to TRBJ1-5, with 12 bases that match TRBD1. The CDR3 runs to 16 residues. CDR1 is MDHEN and CDR2 is SYDVKM in the germline V gene. V shed 5 bases and J 4 bases; nucleotides not matched to a gene: 6.

V gene TRBV28 combines with J gene TRBJ1-2, with TRBD1 matching over 9 bases. Germline V CDR1 and CDR2: MDHEN, SYDVKM. J was trimmed by 6 bases and V by 1 base; bases with no gene match: 3. The CDR3 covers 14 residues. In nucleotides, the CDR3 is TGTGCCAGCAGTTTATTACAGGGGGCGCATGGCTACACCTTC. As protein: CASSLLQGAHGYTF.